Below, 31 T cell receptor beta chains from the same sample are listed, as sequenced in a study of T cells in localized non-small cell lung cancer. Assay: immunoSEQ multiplex PCR; the TCRdb copy retains only in-frame clones and omits some. The table shows approximately 57,000 clones, with 86% occurring only once. Sequencing was performed on peripheral blood, taken before any cancer treatment. All receptors derive from a woman aged 35 to 75 with stage I lung adenocarcinoma.

The chain couples TRBV7-9 to TRBJ2-6, with TRBD1 matching over 9 bases. This CDR3 has 18 residues. The V and J ends lost 5 bases and 0 bases, in that order; junction bases with no gene match: 8. From germline, CDR1 is SEHNR and CDR2 FQNEAQ (reference sequence). The CDR3, as DNA: TGTGCCAGCAGCATCCCCGGGACAGGGTCCTCTGGGGCCAACGTCCTGACTTTC. Amino acids: CASSIPGTGSSGANVLTF. The full variable domain, completed using reference TRBV7-9 and TRBJ2-6, is DTGVSQNPRHKITKRGQNVTFRCDPISEHNRLYWYRQTLGQGPEFLTYFQNEAQLEKSRLLSDRFSAERPKGSFSTLEIQRTEQGDSAMYLCASSIPGTGSSGANVLTFGAGSRLTVL.

The chain is built from TRBV29-1 and TRBJ1-3; 8 bases fit TRBD1. With V trimmed by 7 bases and J by 4 bases, 6 bases remained unmatched. Looked up from germline, CDR1 is SQVTM and CDR2 is ANQGSEA. The CDR3 sequence is 13 residues long. This CDR3 is CSAGQGAGNTIYF. Here the CDR3 DNA reads TGCAGCGCTGGACAGGGAGCGGGAAACACCATATATTTT.

This sequence joins TRBV19 and TRBJ1-1; 7 positions agree with TRBD1. Trimming at V came to 9 bases and at J to 0 bases, leaving 16 bases not matched to a gene. Looked up from germline, CDR1 is LNHDA and CDR2 is SQIVND (reference sequence). The CDR3 length is 17 residues. In DNA form, the CDR3 reads TGTGCCAGCAGACCCCGACAGGGAGTCACTTTGAACACTGAAGCTTTCTTT. Translated: CASRPRQGVTLNTEAFF. The whole variable domain, filled in from reference TRBV19 and TRBJ1-1, reads DGGITQSPKYLFRKEGQNVTLSCEQNLNHDAMYWYRQDPGQGLRLIYYSQIVNDFQKGDIAEGYSVSREKKESFPLTVTSAQKNPTAFYLCASRPRQGVTLNTEAFFGQGTRLTVV.

CDR3 DNA: TGTGCCAGCAGCTTGGTTCGGGGGGCCTCTAGCACAGATACGCAGTATTTT. This codes for CASSLVRGASSTDTQYF. The chain uses TRBV5-6 and TRBJ2-3, with D possibly TRBD2 on 7 matching bases. The length of the CDR3 is 17 residues. V gave up 0 bases and J gave up 0 bases, with 14 bases separating them. CDR1 SGHDT and CDR2 YYEEEE come from the germline V gene.

This clone was observed a few times. The chain links TRBV11-2 to TRBJ1-2, with 8 bases matching TRBD1. This CDR3 region has 13 residues. From germline, CDR1 is SGHAT and CDR2 FQNNGV. The ends lost 5 bases at V and 10 bases at J; junction bases unmatched: 9. The CDR3 nucleotides are TGTGCCAGCAGCCCTGGGACAGGAAATAACTACACCTTC. Translated, it gives CASSPGTGNNYTF.

Only a few counts were recorded for this clone. The CDR3 DNA reads TGTGCCAGCAGTGAGACTAGCGGGGGGCCCACAGATACGCAGTATTTT. This codes for CASSETSGGPTDTQYF. The chain combines TRBV6-1 with TRBJ2-3; 13 bases align to TRBD2. The V gene's germline CDR1 is MNHNS and CDR2 SASEGT. This CDR3 spans 16 amino acids. V shed 3 bases, J shed 2 bases, and the junction held 2 bases outside the gene matches.

This sequence joins TRBV7-2 and TRBJ2-1, with a tentative D call TRBD1 (6 bases). Germline assignment: CDR1 SGHTA and CDR2 FQGNSA. The V end was cut by 2 bases, the J end by 3 bases, with 17 bases between. This CDR3 contains 17 residues. CDR3 loop: CASSLSDRMGLYNEQFF. In nucleotides, the CDR3 is TGTGCCAGCAGCTTATCAGACAGGATGGGGCTCTACAATGAGCAGTTCTTC.

The gene calls are TRBV9 and TRBJ1-1; 8 positions match TRBD1. V shed 4 bases and J 7 bases; nucleotides not matched to a gene: 12. The CDR3 is 15 residues long. In germline, CDR1 is SGDLS, CDR2 YYNGEE. The CDR3 DNA follows: TGTGCCAGCAGCTTCAGCGTTCAGGGGGCTAATGAAGCTTTCTTT. Translation gives CASSFSVQGANEAFF.

The rearrangement uses TRBV7-2 and TRBJ2-7, with D perhaps assigned TRBD1 or TRBD2 (5 bases each). The germline CDR1 and CDR2 sequences are SGHTA and FQGNSA. V was trimmed by 5 bases and J by 5 bases, leaving 13 bases between them. This CDR3 is 13 amino acids long. CDR3: CASSPPPGHEQYF. The CDR3 DNA is TGTGCCAGCAGCCCCCCCCCGGGGCACGAGCAGTACTTC.

The V call is TRBV21-1, the J call TRBJ1-1. TRBV21-1 is an annotated pseudogene. The CDR3 has 13 residues. CDR3 DNA sequence: TGTGCCAGCCTCGGGCAGGTGAACACTGAAGCTTTCTTT. This translates into CASLGQVNTEAFF.

The rearrangement links TRBV2 to TRBJ2-3; 13 nucleotides match TRBD2. Germline loops: CDR1 SNHLY, CDR2 FYNNEI. The CDR3 length is 16 residues. V gave up 6 bases and J gave up 0 bases; unmatched junction bases: 3. This CDR3 is CASRRLAGGSTDTQYF. In DNA, the CDR3 is TGTGCCAGCAGGAGACTAGCGGGGGGCAGCACAGATACGCAGTATTTT.

The rearrangement uses TRBV15 and TRBJ2-5; D remains ambiguous. Germline CDR1 and CDR2: LNHNV and YYDKDF (reference sequence). Trimming shortened V by 0 bases and J by 2 bases, and 13 bases separated the two germline ends. The CDR3 is 16 residues long. CDR3 sequence: CATSRDNSFPQETQYF. The CDR3 DNA reads as TGTGCCACCAGCAGAGACAACAGCTTTCCACAAGAGACCCAGTACTTC.

V usage is TRBV19 and J usage is TRBJ2-1; D is possibly TRBD2 (6 bases). In germline, CDR1 is LNHDA, CDR2 SQIVND (reference sequence). The CDR3 runs 12 residues. Trimming removed 6 bases from V and 7 bases from J, with 10 bases in between. The CDR3 protein is CASSPAGNEQFF. In DNA, the CDR3 is TGTGCCAGTAGCCCCGCGGGGAATGAGCAGTTCTTC.

This sequence joins TRBV5-1 and TRBJ2-5; TRBD2 matches at 9 bases. Germline trimming cut 2 bases from V and 4 bases from J; bases unmatched to any gene: 6. Germline V gene sequence: CDR1 SGHRS, CDR2 YFSETQ. The CDR3 is made up of 15 amino acids. CDR3 sequence (DNA): TGCGCCAGCAGCTTACGCGGGGGGGCCGGAGAGACCCAGTACTTC. Protein product: CASSLRGGAGETQYF.

This clone was counted a few times. The chain links TRBV7-9 to TRBJ2-1; no reliable D call. The CDR3 sequence is 14 residues long. Germline V lookup: CDR1 SEHNR, CDR2 FQNEAQ (reference sequence). The V and J ends lost 5 bases and 0 bases respectively, with 8 bases between them. In nucleotides, the CDR3 is TGTGCCAGCAGCCCCGGGTCCTCCTACAATGAGCAGTTCTTC. Translated, it gives CASSPGSSYNEQFF.

This sequence joins TRBV19 and TRBJ1-2; weak D call: TRBD1 (6 bases). Germline lookup yields CDR1 LNHDA and CDR2 SQIVND (reference sequence). The CDR3 runs 15 residues. Trimming stripped 1 base from V and 6 bases from J, with 15 bases between. This CDR3 reads CASSIVVGGPDGYTF. The CDR3 DNA reads as TGTGCCAGTAGTATAGTTGTCGGGGGGCCGGATGGCTACACCTTC.

V is TRBV7-8 and J is TRBJ2-5, with TRBD2 identical over 7 bases. The trim removed 1 base at V and 2 bases at J, leaving 4 bases unmatched. Germline V gives CDR1 SGHVS, CDR2 FQNEAQ. The CDR3 loop spans 15 amino acids. CDR3 nucleotide sequence: TGTGCCAGCAGCTTAGAGCGGGGCCCACAAGAGACCCAGTACTTC. Encoded protein: CASSLERGPQETQYF.

The chain couples TRBV28 to TRBJ1-1; D is unclear. The germline V gene encodes CDR1 MDHEN and CDR2 SYDVKM. The CDR3 contains 14 residues. V was trimmed by 4 bases and J by 1 base, leaving 10 bases between them. In DNA form, the CDR3 reads TGTGCCAGCAGTTCCGACATTAGGAACACTGAAGCTTTCTTT. Translation gives CASSSDIRNTEAFF.

The rearrangement uses TRBV9 and TRBJ1-4; unclear D gene. Germline assignment: CDR1 SGDLS and CDR2 YYNGEE. V was pared by 4 bases and J by 0 bases, with 25 bases between. The CDR3 loop spans 20 amino acids. CDR3: CASSPDMEWAAIATNEKLFF. CDR3 DNA: TGTGCCAGCAGCCCCGATATGGAGTGGGCTGCGATAGCAACTAATGAAAAACTGTTTTTT.

The V and J genes are TRBV7-2 and TRBJ2-7; D is perhaps TRBD1 or TRBD2 (5 bases each). Trimming cost V 9 bases and J 7 bases, with 25 bases left between them. Germline V lookup: CDR1 SGHTA, CDR2 FQGNSA. There are 15 residues in the CDR3. The chain's CDR3 is CASLPPGVREGEQYF. The CDR3 DNA reads TGTGCCAGTTTACCTCCTGGGGTGCGCGAGGGGGAGCAGTACTTC.

This rearrangement joins TRBV29-1 to TRBJ1-6, with 7 bases aligning to TRBD1. The CDR3 is 13 residues long. In germline, CDR1 is SQVTM, CDR2 ANQGSEA. V lost 7 bases and J lost 6; bases outside the gene matches: 6. The CDR3 nucleotides are TGCAGCGCCTCGGAGGGGGCTAATTCACCCCTCCACTTT. It codes for CSASEGANSPLHF.

This rearrangement joins TRBV4-3 to TRBJ1-4; TRBD1 might be the D (5 bases). The V gene's germline CDR1 is LGHNA and CDR2 YSLEER. Deletions cut 0 bases from V and 8 bases from J, with 13 bases between. The CDR3 length is 15 residues. The CDR3 DNA follows: TGCGCCAGCAGCCAAGATAGCAGGGTTAAAGAAAAACTGTTTTTT. Translation gives CASSQDSRVKEKLFF.

The V call is TRBV19, the J call TRBJ1-2, with TRBD1 identical over 9 bases. Looked up from germline, CDR1 is LNHDA and CDR2 is SQIVND (reference sequence). This CDR3 is 14 amino acids long. V dropped 6 bases and J dropped 3; count of bases not matched to a gene: 5. The CDR3 DNA is TGTGCCAGTAGGAACAGGGGGCAAGACTATGGCTACACCTTC. Translated: CASRNRGQDYGYTF.

This clone was seen only a few times. This chain links TRBV5-1 with TRBJ1-1; maybe TRBD1 (5 bases). The V end lost 0 bases, the J end lost 9 bases, and 12 bases lay between the germline ends. This CDR3 has 13 residues. Per germline, CDR1 SGHRS and CDR2 YFSETQ. The CDR3 protein is CASSLGGLSKAFF. The CDR3 DNA sequence: TGCGCCAGCAGCTTGGGGGGACTTTCAAAAGCTTTCTTT.

The rearrangement joins TRBV19 to TRBJ2-1; 9 bases map to TRBD1. The CDR3 length is 17 residues. With V trimmed by 7 bases and J by 5 bases, 15 bases remained unmatched. Germline V gene lookup returns CDR1 LNHDA and CDR2 SQIVND (reference sequence). CDR3 bases: TGTGCCAGTAAAGGGCTAAGACAGGGGGAAGGCGACAATGAGCAGTTCTTC. It encodes CASKGLRQGEGDNEQFF.

This clone was counted only a few times. The genes are TRBV18 and TRBJ1-5, with D possibly being TRBD1 (5 bases). Trimming stripped 6 bases from V and 4 bases from J, with 13 bases between. CDR3 length equals 14 residues. The germline gives CDR1 KGHSH, CDR2 LQKENI. CDR3 bases: TGTGCCAGCTCGACGGGGGATCGTAATCAGCCCCAGCATTTT. This gives the protein CASSTGDRNQPQHF.

This clone appeared a single time. The chain is built from TRBV6-5 and TRBJ1-1, with D possibly being TRBD1 (5 bases). The CDR3 spans 11 residues. Germline CDR1 and CDR2: MNHEY and SVGAGI. V shed 8 bases and J shed 8 bases, with 12 bases lying between them. The CDR3 is CASGEWGEAFF. DNA for the CDR3: TGTGCCAGCGGCGAGTGGGGGGAAGCTTTCTTT.

The CDR3 nucleotides are TGTGCCAGTAGTCTTCTGGCTGCTGGAAACACCATATATTTT. The encoded protein is CASSLLAAGNTIYF. The rearrangement uses TRBV19 and TRBJ1-3, with no clear D. This CDR3 has 14 amino acids. In germline, CDR1 is LNHDA, CDR2 SQIVND (reference sequence). V was shortened by 5 bases and J by 2 bases, with 10 bases between the two germline ends.

The chain recombines TRBV28 with TRBJ2-6; no firm D call. Trimming took off 8 bases at V and 1 base at J, with 12 bases between the two ends. This CDR3 is built from 15 residues. Germline V CDR1 and CDR2: MDHEN, SYDVKM. The CDR3 sequence is CASGIEGSGANVLTF. For the CDR3, the DNA is TGTGCCAGCGGGATAGAAGGGTCTGGGGCCAACGTCCTGACTTTC.

A remark on this clone: The sample contains more than one DNA sequence encoding this CDR3. This rearrangement joins TRBV9 to TRBJ1-1, with 7 nucleotides matching TRBD1. CDR1 and CDR2 from the germline V gene are SGDLS and YYNGEE. After removal of 0 bases from V and 4 bases from J, the junction contained 3 bases not matched to a gene. The length of the CDR3 is 14 residues. DNA for the CDR3: TGTGCCAGCAGCGTAGCGGCAGGGGGCACTGAAGCTTTCTTT. Encoded protein: CASSVAAGGTEAFF.

CDR3 protein: CASSLEVSGGAYGNTIYF. Here the CDR3 DNA reads TGTGCCAGCAGCTTAGAGGTGTCAGGGGGCGCTTACGGAAACACCATATATTTT. The J gene is TRBJ1-3, the V gene TRBV7-2; the match to TRBD1 covers 8 bases. The CDR3 length is 18 residues. V dropped 1 base and J dropped 4; count of bases not matched to a gene: 12. Germline V gene sequence: CDR1 SGHTA, CDR2 FQGNSA. The full variable domain, completed using reference TRBV7-2 and TRBJ1-3, is GAGVSQSPSNKVTEKGKDVELRCDPISGHTALYWYRQSLGQGLEFLIYFQGNSAPDKSGLPSDRFSAERTGGSVSTLTIQRTQQEDSAVYLCASSLEVSGGAYGNTIYFGEGSWLTVV.